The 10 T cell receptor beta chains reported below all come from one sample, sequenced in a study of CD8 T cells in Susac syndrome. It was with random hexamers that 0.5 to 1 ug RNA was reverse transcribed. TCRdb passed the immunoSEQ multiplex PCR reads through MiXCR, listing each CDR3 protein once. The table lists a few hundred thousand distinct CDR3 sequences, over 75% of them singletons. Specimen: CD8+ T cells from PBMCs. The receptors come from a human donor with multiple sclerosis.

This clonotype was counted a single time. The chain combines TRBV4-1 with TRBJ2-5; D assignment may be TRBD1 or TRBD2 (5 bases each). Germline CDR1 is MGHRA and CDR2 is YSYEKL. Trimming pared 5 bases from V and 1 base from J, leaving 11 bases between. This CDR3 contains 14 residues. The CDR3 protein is CASSEGESQETQYF. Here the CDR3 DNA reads TGCGCCAGCAGCGAAGGGGAGTCCCAAGAGACCCAGTACTTC.

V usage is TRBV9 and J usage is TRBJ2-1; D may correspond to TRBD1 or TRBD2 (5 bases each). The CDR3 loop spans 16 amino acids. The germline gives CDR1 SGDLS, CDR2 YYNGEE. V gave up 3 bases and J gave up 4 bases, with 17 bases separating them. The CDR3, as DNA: TGTGCCAGCAGCGCCCGATCCGGGACGCAGTACAATGAGCAGTTCTTC. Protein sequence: CASSARSGTQYNEQFF.

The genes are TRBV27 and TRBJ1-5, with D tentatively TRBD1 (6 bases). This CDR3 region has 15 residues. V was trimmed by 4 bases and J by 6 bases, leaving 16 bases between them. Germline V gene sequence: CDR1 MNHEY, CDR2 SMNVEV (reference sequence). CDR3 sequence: CASSSRGAMGQPQHF. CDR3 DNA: TGTGCCAGCAGTTCAAGGGGGGCAATGGGTCAGCCCCAGCATTTT.

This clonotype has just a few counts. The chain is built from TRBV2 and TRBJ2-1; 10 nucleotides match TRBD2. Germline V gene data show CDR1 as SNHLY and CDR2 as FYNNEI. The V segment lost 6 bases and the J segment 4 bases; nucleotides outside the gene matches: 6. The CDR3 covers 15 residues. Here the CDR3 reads CASRSGTSAYNEQFF. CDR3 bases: TGTGCCAGCAGGTCGGGGACTAGCGCGTACAATGAGCAGTTCTTC.

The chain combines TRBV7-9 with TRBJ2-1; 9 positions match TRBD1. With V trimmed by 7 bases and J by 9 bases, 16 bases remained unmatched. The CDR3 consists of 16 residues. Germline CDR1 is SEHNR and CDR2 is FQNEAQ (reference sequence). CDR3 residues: CASTSLGTGSWSEQFF. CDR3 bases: TGTGCCAGCACCTCCCTTGGGACAGGGTCATGGAGTGAGCAGTTCTTC.

The CDR3, as DNA: TGTGCCAGCAATGACGGTGTTGGGAACTATGGCTACACCTTC. This gives the protein CASNDGVGNYGYTF. This rearrangement joins TRBV2 to TRBJ1-2; D uncertain. Germline CDR1 reads SNHLY; CDR2 reads FYNNEI. The CDR3 sequence is 14 residues long. Trimming cost V 7 bases and J 2 bases, with 14 bases left between them.

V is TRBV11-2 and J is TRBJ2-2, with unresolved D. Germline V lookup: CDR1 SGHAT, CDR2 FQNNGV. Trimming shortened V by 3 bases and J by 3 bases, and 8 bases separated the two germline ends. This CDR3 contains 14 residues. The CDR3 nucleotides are TGTGCCAGCAGCTTTTTCGGAGACACCGGGGAGCTGTTTTTT. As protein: CASSFFGDTGELFF.

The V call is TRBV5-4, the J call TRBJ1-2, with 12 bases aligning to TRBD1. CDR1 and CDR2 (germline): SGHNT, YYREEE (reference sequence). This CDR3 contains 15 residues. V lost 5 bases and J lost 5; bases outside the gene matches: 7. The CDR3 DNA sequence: TGTGCCAGCAGGGGGGGACAGGGGGCGCGGTATGGCTACACCTTC. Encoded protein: CASRGGQGARYGYTF.

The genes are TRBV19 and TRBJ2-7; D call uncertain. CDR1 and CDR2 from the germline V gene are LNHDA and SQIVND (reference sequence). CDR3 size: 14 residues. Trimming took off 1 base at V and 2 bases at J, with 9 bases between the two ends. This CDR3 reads CASSIATTAYEQYF. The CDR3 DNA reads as TGTGCCAGTAGTATAGCGACAACGGCCTACGAGCAGTACTTC.

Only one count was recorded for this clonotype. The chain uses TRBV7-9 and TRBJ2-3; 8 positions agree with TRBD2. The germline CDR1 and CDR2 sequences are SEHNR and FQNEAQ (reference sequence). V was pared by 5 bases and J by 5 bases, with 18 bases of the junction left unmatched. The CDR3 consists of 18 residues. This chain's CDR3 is CASSKAQVPGGPEDTQYF. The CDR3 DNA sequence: TGTGCCAGCAGCAAAGCGCAGGTTCCGGGAGGGCCGGAAGATACGCAGTATTTT.